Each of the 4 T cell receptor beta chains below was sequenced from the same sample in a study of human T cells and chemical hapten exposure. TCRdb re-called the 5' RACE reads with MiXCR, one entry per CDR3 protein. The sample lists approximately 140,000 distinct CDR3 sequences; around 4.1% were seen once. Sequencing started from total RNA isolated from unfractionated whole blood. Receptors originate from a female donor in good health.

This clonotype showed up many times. The DNA for the CDR3 is TGCAGCGTTGAAGACACCAAAACAGGAATAAACACTGAAGCTTTCTTT. It yields the protein CSVEDTKTGINTEAFF. The chain combines TRBV29-1 with TRBJ1-1; D perhaps matches TRBD1 (5 bases). CDR1 and CDR2 (germline): SQVTM, ANQGSEA. V lost 0 bases and J lost 2, with 16 bases in between. The length of the CDR3 is 16 residues.

DNA of the CDR3: TGTGCCAGCAAGCCACTAGCGGGGGTGAATAATGAGCAGTTCTTC. It translates to CASKPLAGVNNEQFF. This chain links TRBV6-1 with TRBJ2-1; 11 bases fit TRBD2. The CDR3 is 15 residues long. Germline assignment: CDR1 MNHNS and CDR2 SASEGT. V shed 7 bases and J 7 bases; nucleotides not matched to a gene: 9.

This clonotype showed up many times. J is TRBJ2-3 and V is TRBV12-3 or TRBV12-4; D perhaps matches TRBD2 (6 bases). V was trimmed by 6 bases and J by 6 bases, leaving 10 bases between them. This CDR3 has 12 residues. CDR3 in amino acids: CASRTGEDTQYF. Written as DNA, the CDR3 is TGTGCCAGCAGAACGGGGGAGGATACGCAGTATTTT.

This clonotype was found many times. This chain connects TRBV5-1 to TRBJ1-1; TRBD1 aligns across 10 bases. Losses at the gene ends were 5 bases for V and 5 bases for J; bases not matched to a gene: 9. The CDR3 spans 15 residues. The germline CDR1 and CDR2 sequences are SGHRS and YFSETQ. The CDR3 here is CASSLRQGAGTEAFF. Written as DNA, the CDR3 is TGCGCCAGCAGTCTTCGACAGGGGGCTGGTACTGAAGCTTTCTTT.